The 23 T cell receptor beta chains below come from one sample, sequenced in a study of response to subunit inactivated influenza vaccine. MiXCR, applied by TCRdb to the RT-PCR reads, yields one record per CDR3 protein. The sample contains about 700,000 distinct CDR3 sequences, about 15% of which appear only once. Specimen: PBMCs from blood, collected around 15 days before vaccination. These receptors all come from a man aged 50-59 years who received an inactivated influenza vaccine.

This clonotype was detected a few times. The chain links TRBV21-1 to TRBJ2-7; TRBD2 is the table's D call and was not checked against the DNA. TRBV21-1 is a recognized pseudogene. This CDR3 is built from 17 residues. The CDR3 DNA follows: TGTGCCAGACGTAGGATAGCGGGAGGGCCAGTGCTCCACGAGCAGTACTTC. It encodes CARRRIAGGPVLHEQYF.

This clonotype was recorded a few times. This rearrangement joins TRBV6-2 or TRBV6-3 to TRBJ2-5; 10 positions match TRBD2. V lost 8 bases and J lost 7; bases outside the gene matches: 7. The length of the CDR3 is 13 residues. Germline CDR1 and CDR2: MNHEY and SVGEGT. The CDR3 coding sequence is TGTGCCAGCGCGACTAGCGGGCCCTGGACCCAGTACTTC. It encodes CASATSGPWTQYF.

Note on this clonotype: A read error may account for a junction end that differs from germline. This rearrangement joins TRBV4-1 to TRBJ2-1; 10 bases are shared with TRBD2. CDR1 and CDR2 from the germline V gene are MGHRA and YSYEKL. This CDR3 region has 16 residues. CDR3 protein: CASSQAAGGGYTEQFF. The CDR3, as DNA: TGCGCCAGCAGCCAAGCAGCGGGGGGGGGTTACACTGAGCAGTTCTTC.

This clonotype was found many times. As DNA, the CDR3 is TGCGCCAGCAAACGGCTCGGCACAAACAATGAGCAGTTCTTC. It is translated as CASKRLGTNNEQFF. This rearrangement joins TRBV10-2 to TRBJ2-1, with D unclear. The CDR3 has 14 amino acids. Per germline, CDR1 WSHSY and CDR2 SAAADI. Deletions cut 7 bases from V and 5 bases from J, with 15 bases between.

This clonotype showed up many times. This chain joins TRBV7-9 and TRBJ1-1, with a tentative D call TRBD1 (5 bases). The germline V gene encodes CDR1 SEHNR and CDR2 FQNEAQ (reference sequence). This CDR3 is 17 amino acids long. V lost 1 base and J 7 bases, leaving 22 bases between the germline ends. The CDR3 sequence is CASSLGTIVRSAHEAFF. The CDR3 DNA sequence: TGTGCCAGCAGCTTAGGGACAATAGTCCGTTCCGCGCATGAAGCTTTCTTT.

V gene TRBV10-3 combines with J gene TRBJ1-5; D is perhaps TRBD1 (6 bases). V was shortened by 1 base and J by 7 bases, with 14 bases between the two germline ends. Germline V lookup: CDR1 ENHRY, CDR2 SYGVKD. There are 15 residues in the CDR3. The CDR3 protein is CAISELTGQGQPQHF. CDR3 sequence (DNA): TGTGCCATCAGTGAGTTAACAGGGCAAGGCCAGCCCCAGCATTTT.

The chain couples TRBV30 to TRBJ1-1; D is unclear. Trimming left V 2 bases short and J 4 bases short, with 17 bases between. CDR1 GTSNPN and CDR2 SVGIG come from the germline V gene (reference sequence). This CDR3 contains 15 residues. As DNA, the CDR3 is TGTGCCTGGAGTCGCCTACCGGTCCCCCGCACTGAAGCTTTCTTT. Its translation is CAWSRLPVPRTEAFF.

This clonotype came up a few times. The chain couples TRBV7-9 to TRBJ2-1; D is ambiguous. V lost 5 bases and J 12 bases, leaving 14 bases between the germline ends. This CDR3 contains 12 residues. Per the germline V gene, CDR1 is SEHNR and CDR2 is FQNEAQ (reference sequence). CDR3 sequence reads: CASSPDQNRQFF. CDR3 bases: TGTGCCAGCAGCCCCGATCAGAACCGGCAGTTCTTC.

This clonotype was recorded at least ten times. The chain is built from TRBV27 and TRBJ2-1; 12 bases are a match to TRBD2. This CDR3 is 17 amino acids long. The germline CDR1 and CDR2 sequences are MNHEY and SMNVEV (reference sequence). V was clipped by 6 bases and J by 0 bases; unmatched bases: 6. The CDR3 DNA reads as TGTGCCAGCAGCGGACTAGCGGGAAATCACTCCTACAATGAGCAGTTCTTC. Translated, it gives CASSGLAGNHSYNEQFF.

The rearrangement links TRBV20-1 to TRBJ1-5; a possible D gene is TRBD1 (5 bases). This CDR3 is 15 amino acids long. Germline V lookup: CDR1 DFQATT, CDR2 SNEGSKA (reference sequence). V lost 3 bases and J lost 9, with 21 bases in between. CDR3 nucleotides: TGCAGTGCTAGGTCGAGGGGAACGGTCCTAGGGCCCCAGCATTTT. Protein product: CSARSRGTVLGPQHF.

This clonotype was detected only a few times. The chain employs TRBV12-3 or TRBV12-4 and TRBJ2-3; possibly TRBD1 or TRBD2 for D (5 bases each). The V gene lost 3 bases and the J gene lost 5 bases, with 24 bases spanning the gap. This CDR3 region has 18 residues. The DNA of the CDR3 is TGTGCCAGCAGTTTTTCTGGCGGAGGAGAGGGGTGGGAAGATACGCAGTATTTT. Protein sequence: CASSFSGGGEGWEDTQYF.

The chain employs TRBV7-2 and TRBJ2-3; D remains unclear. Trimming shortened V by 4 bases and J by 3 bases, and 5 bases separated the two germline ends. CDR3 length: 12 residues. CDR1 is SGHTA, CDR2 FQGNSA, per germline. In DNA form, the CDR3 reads TGTGCCAGCAGCTGGCAGACAGATACGCAGTATTTT. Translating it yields CASSWQTDTQYF.

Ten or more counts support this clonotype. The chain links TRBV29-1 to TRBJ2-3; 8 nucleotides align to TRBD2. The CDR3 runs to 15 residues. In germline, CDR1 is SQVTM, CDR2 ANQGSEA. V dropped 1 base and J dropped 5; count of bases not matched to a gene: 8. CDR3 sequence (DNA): TGCAGCGTTGAAGTTGTGCGGGAGGAGGGAGATACGCAGTATTTT. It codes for CSVEVVREEGDTQYF.

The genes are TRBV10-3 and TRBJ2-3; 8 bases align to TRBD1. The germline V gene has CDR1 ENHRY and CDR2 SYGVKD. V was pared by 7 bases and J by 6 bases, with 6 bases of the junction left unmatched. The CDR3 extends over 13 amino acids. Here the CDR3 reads CAITWAGGDTQYF. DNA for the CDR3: TGTGCCATCACTTGGGCAGGGGGCGATACGCAGTATTTT.

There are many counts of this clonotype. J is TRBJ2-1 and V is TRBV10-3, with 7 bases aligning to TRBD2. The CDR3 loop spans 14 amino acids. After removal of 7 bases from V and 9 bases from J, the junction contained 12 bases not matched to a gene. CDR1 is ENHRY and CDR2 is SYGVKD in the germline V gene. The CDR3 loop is CAIKSSGSNGEQFF. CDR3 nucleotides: TGTGCCATCAAATCTAGCGGAAGTAACGGTGAGCAGTTCTTC.

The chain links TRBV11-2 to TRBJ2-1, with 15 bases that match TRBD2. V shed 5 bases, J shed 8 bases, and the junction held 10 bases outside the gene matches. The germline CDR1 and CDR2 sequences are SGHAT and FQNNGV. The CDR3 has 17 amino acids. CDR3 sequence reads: CASSLGLAGGIGDEQFF. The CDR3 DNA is TGTGCCAGCAGCCTGGGACTAGCGGGGGGAATAGGTGATGAGCAGTTCTTC. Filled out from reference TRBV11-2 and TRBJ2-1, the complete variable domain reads EAGVAQSPRYKIIEKRQSVAFWCNPISGHATLYWYQQILGQGPKLLIQFQNNGVVDDSQLPKDRFSAERLKGVDSTLKIQPAKLEDSAVYLCASSLGLAGGIGDEQFFGPGTRLTVL.

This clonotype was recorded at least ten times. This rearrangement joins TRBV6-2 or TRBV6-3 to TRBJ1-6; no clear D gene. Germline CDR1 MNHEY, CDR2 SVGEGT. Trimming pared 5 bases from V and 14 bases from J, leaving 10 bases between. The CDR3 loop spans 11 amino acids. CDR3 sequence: CASSNLVALHF. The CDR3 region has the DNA TGTGCCAGCAGTAACCTTGTGGCCCTCCACTTT.

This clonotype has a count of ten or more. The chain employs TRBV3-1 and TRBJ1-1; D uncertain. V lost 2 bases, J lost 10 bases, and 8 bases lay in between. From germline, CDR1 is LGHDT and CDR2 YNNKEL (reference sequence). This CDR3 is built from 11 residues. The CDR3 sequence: CASSQKSAAFF. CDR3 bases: TGTGCCAGCAGCCAAAAGAGTGCAGCTTTCTTT.

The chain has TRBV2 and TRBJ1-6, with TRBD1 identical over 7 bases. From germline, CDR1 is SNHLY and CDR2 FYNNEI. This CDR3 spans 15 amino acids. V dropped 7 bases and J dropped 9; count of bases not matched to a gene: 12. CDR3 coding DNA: TGTGCCAGCACCGAAACCCTCAGGGGGTTTTCACCCCTCCACTTT. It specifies CASTETLRGFSPLHF.

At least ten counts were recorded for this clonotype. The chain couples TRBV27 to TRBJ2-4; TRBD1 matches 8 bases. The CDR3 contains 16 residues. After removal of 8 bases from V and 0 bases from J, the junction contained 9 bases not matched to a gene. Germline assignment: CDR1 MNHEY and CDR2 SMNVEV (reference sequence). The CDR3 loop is CASRQGTVRAKNIQYF. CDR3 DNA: TGTGCCAGCCGACAGGGGACAGTGAGAGCCAAAAACATTCAGTACTTC.

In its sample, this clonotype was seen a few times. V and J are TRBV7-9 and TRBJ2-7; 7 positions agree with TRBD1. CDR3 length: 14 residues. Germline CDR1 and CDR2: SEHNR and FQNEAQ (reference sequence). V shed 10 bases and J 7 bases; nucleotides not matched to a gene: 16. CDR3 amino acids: CANEPPGQTGEQYF. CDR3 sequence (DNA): TGTGCCAACGAACCACCGGGACAGACAGGAGAGCAGTACTTC.

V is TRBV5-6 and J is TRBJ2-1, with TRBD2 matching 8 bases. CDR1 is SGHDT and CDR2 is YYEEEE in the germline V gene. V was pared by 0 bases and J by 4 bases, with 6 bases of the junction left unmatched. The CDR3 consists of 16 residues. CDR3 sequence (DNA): TGTGCCAGCAGCTTGGCGCGGGCTAGCGGGTACAATGAGCAGTTCTTC. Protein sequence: CASSLARASGYNEQFF.

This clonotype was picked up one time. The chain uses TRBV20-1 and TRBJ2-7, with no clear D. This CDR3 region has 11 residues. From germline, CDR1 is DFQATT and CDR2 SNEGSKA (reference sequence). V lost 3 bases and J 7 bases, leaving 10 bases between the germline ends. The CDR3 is CSASSLVEQYF. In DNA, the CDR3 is TGCAGTGCTAGTTCCTTGGTAGAGCAGTACTTC.